This T cell receptor (beta chain) was identified during a study of graft-versus-host responses after intestinal transplantation. Study summary: Following induction with anti-thymocyte globulin, all recipients were given tacrolimus and steroids for around three years. Findings and caveats of the study: The marrow of recipients harbored GvH clones, and ileum or blood showed some of them first.

To note about this clone: Its matching antigen is unknown.

Profiling relied on immunoSEQ multiplex PCR, and the TCRdb table lists in-frame clones only, not all of them. The table lists approximately 89,000 clones, 80% to 95% of them singletons, with roughly 16% in the top ten. With 4 bases clipped from V and 0 bases from J, the junction kept 4 bases outside the gene matches. The germline V gene has CDR1 SGHDN and CDR2 FVKESK. CDR3 length equals 15 residues. The TCR was taken from a human patient who received an intestinal transplant, so some T cells may come from the graft donor. Sequences were derived from PBMCs, sampled about 440 days after intestinal transplant. The chain recombines TRBV14 with TRBJ1-1; 8 bases line up with TRBD1. CDR3 DNA sequence: TGTGCCAGCAGCCGGACAGGGAGCTTGAACACTGAAGCTTTCTTT. Amino acids: CASSRTGSLNTEAFF.